A single sample is the source of the 24 T cell receptor beta chains below, sequenced in a study of response to subunit inactivated influenza vaccine. Via MiXCR, TCRdb re-called the RT-PCR reads, giving one row per CDR3 protein. The table has under 800,000 distinct CDR3 sequences, approximately 15% seen once. The sample was PBMCs from blood, taken 14 to 15 days before vaccination. The receptors come from a middle-aged man who received an inactivated influenza vaccine.

This clonotype has a handful of counts. The J gene is TRBJ2-3, the V gene TRBV11-2, with D hard to call. The CDR3 covers 15 residues. Germline CDR1 SGHAT, CDR2 FQNNGV. Trimming took off 0 bases at V and 5 bases at J, with 12 bases between the two ends. CDR3 bases: TGTGCCAGCAGCTTAGAATCAAGGTTGGGAGATACGCAGTATTTT. The encoded protein is CASSLESRLGDTQYF.

This clonotype was observed a few times. The genes are TRBV10-3 and TRBJ2-5; perhaps D is TRBD1 or TRBD2 (5 bases each). Per germline, CDR1 ENHRY and CDR2 SYGVKD. V dropped 2 bases and J dropped 5 bases, with 18 bases sitting between them. The CDR3 has 16 amino acids. Written as DNA, the CDR3 is TGTGCCATCAGTGAGATCTCCCTGGGGGAAAGGGAGACCCAGTACTTC. Protein: CAISEISLGERETQYF.

This clonotype was counted only a few times. This rearrangement joins TRBV6-5 to TRBJ1-4; unclear D gene. The V gene's germline CDR1 is MNHEY and CDR2 SVGAGI. The CDR3 runs 15 residues. Trimming cost V 0 bases and J 8 bases, with 13 bases left between them. In nucleotides, the CDR3 is TGTGCCAGCAGTTACTCGATCAGTACGCGAGAAAAACTGTTTTTT. This encodes CASSYSISTREKLFF.

Turning to this clonotype: Given a much more abundant clone one base away, this may be a read error. The CDR3 region is CSAPSTSGNELFF. The CDR3 bases are TGCAGTGCTCCGTCGACTAGCGGGAATGAGCTGTTCTTC. The genes are TRBV20-1 and TRBJ2-1; the match to TRBD2 covers 11 bases. This CDR3 has 13 amino acids. Germline lookup yields CDR1 DFQATT and CDR2 SNEGSKA (reference sequence).

This clonotype was counted between two and nine times. The chain uses TRBV5-1 and TRBJ2-1; no clear D. Trimming cost V 2 bases and J 3 bases, with 12 bases left between them. CDR1 is SGHRS and CDR2 is YFSETQ in the germline V gene. This CDR3 has 15 amino acids. The CDR3 DNA is TGCGCCAGCAGCTTAAATTGGGATAGCTACAATGAGCAGTTCTTC. This sequence encodes CASSLNWDSYNEQFF.

J is TRBJ2-1 and V is TRBV27; D possibly corresponds to TRBD2 (6 bases). The CDR3 contains 17 residues. Trimming removed 6 bases at V and 1 base at J, with 19 bases between. CDR1 is MNHEY, CDR2 SMNVEV, per germline (reference sequence). CDR3: CASRGTFPNFSYNEQFF. CDR3 in DNA: TGTGCCAGCAGAGGGACTTTCCCGAACTTTTCCTACAATGAGCAGTTCTTC.

V is TRBV29-1 and J is TRBJ2-1; TRBD1 agrees at 8 bases. Germline V gene lookup returns CDR1 SQVTM and CDR2 ANQGSEA. Trimming cost V 6 bases and J 3 bases; bases outside gene matches: 4. The CDR3 covers 13 residues. CDR3 in amino acids: CSVGQDLYNEQFF. The DNA for the CDR3 is TGCAGCGTGGGACAGGATCTCTACAATGAGCAGTTCTTC.

This chain's CDR3 is CASSLKVGSYEQYF. The CDR3, as DNA: TGTGCCAGCAGCTTGAAGGTGGGCTCCTACGAGCAGTACTTC. The chain joins TRBV5-6 to TRBJ2-7, with D unresolved. The CDR3 totals 14 residues. Trimming took 1 base from V and 0 from J, leaving 8 bases between them. Germline CDR1 reads SGHDT; CDR2 reads YYEEEE.

Only a few counts were recorded for this clonotype. The chain recombines TRBV5-5 with TRBJ1-3; 9 bases map to TRBD1. The junction had 9 bases not matched to a gene; V was cut back by 3 bases and J by 5 bases. CDR1 and CDR2 (germline): SGHKS, YYEKEE (reference sequence). This CDR3 is built from 16 residues. The CDR3 loop reads CASSSSTGGARNTIYF. The CDR3 nucleotides read TGTGCCAGCAGCTCCTCTACAGGGGGCGCGAGAAACACCATATATTTT.

In its sample, this clonotype was seen a few times. The chain couples TRBV6-4 to TRBJ2-1, with D perhaps TRBD1 (6 bases). Germline values: CDR1 MRHNA, CDR2 SNTAGT. The CDR3 is made up of 14 amino acids. The V end was cut by 3 bases, the J end by 3 bases, with 9 bases between. CDR3 coding DNA: TGTGCCAGCAGTGAGGGGGCCTTCTACAATGAGCAGTTCTTC. It codes for CASSEGAFYNEQFF.

This sequence joins TRBV4-1 and TRBJ2-3, with D unresolved. The germline gives CDR1 MGHRA, CDR2 YSYEKL. Trimming took 1 base from V and 0 from J, leaving 14 bases between them. The length of the CDR3 is 17 residues. CDR3 sequence (DNA): TGCGCCAGCAGCCAAGGGGTGGCGCGCCCTAGCACAGATACGCAGTATTTT. Translated: CASSQGVARPSTDTQYF.

A few counts support this clonotype. The V and J genes are TRBV7-3 and TRBJ2-1; 8 bases are a match to TRBD2. Trimming took 5 bases from V and 4 from J; bases not matched to a gene: 13. The CDR3 has 17 residues. Germline values: CDR1 SGHTA, CDR2 FQGTGA. For the CDR3, the DNA is TGTGCCAGCAGCCCGCGAGGGGGGACTAGGCCGTACAATGAGCAGTTCTTC. Translated: CASSPRGGTRPYNEQFF.

This clonotype has at least ten counts. The chain recombines TRBV29-1 with TRBJ2-3; 7 bases line up with TRBD2. The V segment lost 3 bases and the J segment 4 bases; nucleotides outside the gene matches: 13. Germline V gene lookup returns CDR1 SQVTM and CDR2 ANQGSEA. The CDR3 is 16 amino acids. The CDR3 loop reads CSVEVYRRGTSDTQYF. CDR3 bases: TGCAGCGTTGAGGTCTATAGGCGGGGGACCTCAGATACGCAGTATTTT.

The chain is built from TRBV27 and TRBJ2-7; 13 bases align to TRBD2. Germline loops: CDR1 MNHEY, CDR2 SMNVEV (reference sequence). The V gene end was trimmed by 0 bases and the J gene end by 4 bases; junction bases not matched to a gene: 6. The CDR3 loop spans 17 amino acids. CDR3 coding DNA: TGTGCCAGCAGTTTATCGTTCGGGACTAGCGGGAATTACGAGCAGTACTTC. Residues: CASSLSFGTSGNYEQYF.

This clonotype was seen only a few times. The gene calls are TRBV18 and TRBJ2-3, with a possible D match to TRBD1 (6 bases). Germline V lookup: CDR1 KGHSH, CDR2 LQKENI. The CDR3 has 12 amino acids. Between the trimmed V and J ends, which lost 2 bases and 9 bases, there was a span of 9 bases. The CDR3 DNA follows: TGTGCCAGCTCACCAGAAAGGGGGACGCAGTATTTT. The encoded protein is CASSPERGTQYF.

This clonotype came up many times. This sequence joins TRBV15 and TRBJ2-1, with D unclear. Germline-derived CDR1 and CDR2 are LNHNV and YYDKDF (reference sequence). V lost 0 bases to trimming and J lost 8 bases, with 5 bases between them. The CDR3 has 12 residues. CDR3 protein: CATSREWYEQFF. CDR3 nucleotides: TGTGCCACCAGCAGAGAATGGTATGAGCAGTTCTTC.

The V gene is TRBV20-1, the J gene TRBJ2-5; 8 bases match TRBD1. CDR3 length: 15 amino acids. V trimming: 0 bases; J trimming: 4 bases; junction bases outside the gene matches: 7. Germline values: CDR1 DFQATT, CDR2 SNEGSKA (reference sequence). CDR3 residues: CSARDRRQGAETQYF. The CDR3 nucleotides are TGCAGTGCTAGAGATAGGAGGCAGGGGGCAGAGACCCAGTACTTC.

The table lists this clonotype with many counts. The chain couples TRBV29-1 to TRBJ2-2, with D unclear. V shed 4 bases and J shed 2 bases, with 5 bases lying between them. This CDR3 is built from 12 residues. Germline CDR1 is SQVTM and CDR2 is ANQGSEA. CDR3 residues: CSVVGNTGELFF. The DNA of the CDR3 is TGCAGCGTTGTTGGCAACACCGGGGAGCTGTTTTTT.

The chain links TRBV7-2 to TRBJ1-1, with D uncertain. V was cut by 0 bases and J by 1 base, with 6 bases left in between. This CDR3 spans 14 amino acids. Germline CDR1 reads SGHTA; CDR2 reads FQGNSA. The CDR3 region has the DNA TGTGCCAGCAGCTTAGCACAGAAGAACACTGAAGCTTTCTTT. This translates into CASSLAQKNTEAFF. The complete variable domain, with remaining parts taken from reference TRBV7-2 and TRBJ1-1, reads GAGVSQSPSNKVTEKGKDVELRCDPISGHTALYWYRQSLGQGLEFLIYFQGNSAPDKSGLPSDRFSAERTGGSVSTLTIQRTQQEDSAVYLCASSLAQKNTEAFFGQGTRLTVV.

J is TRBJ1-4 and V is TRBV15, with D tentatively TRBD1 (6 bases). This CDR3 comprises 14 residues. In germline, CDR1 is LNHNV, CDR2 YYDKDF (reference sequence). The V end was cut by 9 bases, the J end by 3 bases, with 14 bases between. The CDR3 nucleotides read TGTGCCACTGAACAGGGTCGGGCTAATGAAAAACTGTTTTTT. Protein sequence: CATEQGRANEKLFF.

Only a few counts were recorded for this clonotype. The rearrangement joins TRBV7-2 to TRBJ2-1, with 9 nucleotides matching TRBD1. This CDR3 region has 14 residues. Germline lookup yields CDR1 SGHTA and CDR2 FQGNSA. J gave up 4 bases and V 5 bases, and 3 bases lay outside the gene matches. The CDR3 sequence is CASSGTGFYNEQFF. The CDR3 DNA is TGTGCCAGCAGCGGGACAGGGTTTTACAATGAGCAGTTCTTC.

The chain carries TRBV11-1 and TRBJ1-6; TRBD1 matches 8 bases. There are 18 residues in the CDR3. Germline CDR1 and CDR2: SGHAT and FQDESV (reference sequence). Trimming removed 6 bases from V and 8 bases from J; junction bases left unmatched: 18. The CDR3 spells CASSSDGTGAQPHSPLHF. CDR3 coding DNA: TGTGCCAGCAGTTCGGACGGGACAGGTGCCCAACCCCATTCACCCCTCCACTTT.

This clonotype was counted ten times or more. This chain joins TRBV12-3 or TRBV12-4 and TRBJ2-7, with 8 nucleotides matching TRBD2. The V and J ends lost 6 bases and 3 bases, in that order; junction bases with no gene match: 10. The length of the CDR3 is 15 residues. CDR3 sequence (DNA): TGTGCCAGCAGCCCCAGCGGGCGGGGGGACTACGAGCAGTACTTC. Encoded protein: CASSPSGRGDYEQYF.

The V call is TRBV20-1, the J call TRBJ2-5, with D tentatively TRBD1 (6 bases). The CDR3 has 16 residues. The V end was cut by 0 bases, the J end by 5 bases, with 19 bases between. The germline gives CDR1 DFQATT, CDR2 SNEGSKA (reference sequence). The CDR3 DNA is TGCAGTGCTAGAGAGGTCAGGGGCACGGGCGTGGAGACCCAGTACTTC. This translates into CSAREVRGTGVETQYF.